Below are 30 T cell receptor beta chains sequenced from a single sample in a study of T cells after yellow fever vaccination (dated by TCRdb to between 2018 and 2021). Library preparation used 5' RACE. TCRdb shows the sequencer as Illumina HiSeq 2500. The public reads were reprocessed in TCRdb via fastp at Q25 and MiXCR, keeping in-frame beta chains. All rows with the same CDR3 protein become a single entry with the most common DNA and genes. Here the sample has 110,000 or so distinct CDR3 sequences; 6.5% to 9% occur a single time. The top ten constitute approximately 3% of the sample. Interpreted using the paper, the treatment or condition label stands for: live attenuated yellow fever vaccine strain. The material was CD4+ T cells sorted from PBMCs, obtained about 41 days after the first yellow fever vaccination. The receptors originated from a young man who received the YFV17D yellow fever vaccine.

This clonotype was observed many times. V usage is TRBV5-6 and J usage is TRBJ2-3; 10 bases align to TRBD1. Trimming at V came to 1 base and at J to 5 bases, leaving 7 bases not matched to a gene. Per germline, CDR1 SGHDT and CDR2 YYEEEE. The CDR3 has 16 residues. CDR3 region: CASSLIPGQGKDTQYF. The CDR3 DNA sequence: TGTGCCAGCAGCTTGATTCCGGGACAGGGGAAAGATACGCAGTATTTT.

A few counts support this clonotype. The V gene is TRBV5-1, the J gene TRBJ1-6; no clear D gene. V was shortened by 4 bases and J by 0 bases, with 11 bases between the two germline ends. The CDR3 extends over 16 amino acids. Germline CDR1 reads SGHRS; CDR2 reads YFSETQ. The CDR3 here is CASSQHDLSYNSPLHF. CDR3 sequence (DNA): TGCGCCAGCAGCCAACATGACCTCTCCTATAATTCACCCCTCCACTTT.

This clonotype has ten or more counts. The chain has TRBV18 and TRBJ2-3, with TRBD1 as a possible D gene (6 bases). Germline lookup yields CDR1 KGHSH and CDR2 LQKENI. The CDR3 is 12 amino acids. The V end lost 7 bases, the J end lost 3 bases, and 8 bases lay between the germline ends. The CDR3 is CASCDRTDTQYF. The CDR3 region has the DNA TGTGCCAGCTGCGACAGGACAGATACGCAGTATTTT.

This clonotype was counted between two and nine times. V gene TRBV6-1 combines with J gene TRBJ1-4, with D unclear. The CDR3 consists of 16 residues. The germline CDR1 and CDR2 sequences are MNHNS and SASEGT. The ends were cut back, 0 bases at V and 2 bases at J, with 10 bases in the middle. CDR3 coding DNA: TGTGCCAGCAGTGAAGCGCTCGGAGGGACTAATGAAAAACTGTTTTTT. Its translation is CASSEALGGTNEKLFF.

This clonotype was seen repeatedly, ten times or more. The rearrangement links TRBV20-1 to TRBJ2-5, with TRBD2 matching over 9 bases. J gave up 4 bases and V 7 bases, and 10 bases lay outside the gene matches. Per the germline V gene, CDR1 is DFQATT and CDR2 is SNEGSKA (reference sequence). This CDR3 is built from 14 residues. In DNA, the CDR3 is TGCAGTGTCCTTAGCGGGGGTAACGGAGAGACCCAGTACTTC. As protein: CSVLSGGNGETQYF.

This clonotype appeared a few times. The chain employs TRBV5-4 and TRBJ2-3, with 10 positions matching TRBD2. V trimming: 0 bases; J trimming: 3 bases; junction bases outside the gene matches: 4. The CDR3 runs 16 residues. CDR1 is SGHNT, CDR2 YYREEE, per germline (reference sequence). The DNA of the CDR3 is TGTGCCAGCAGCTTGGGAGCTAGCGGGGGAACAGATACGCAGTATTTT. Encoded protein: CASSLGASGGTDTQYF.

This clonotype was seen at least ten times. This chain joins TRBV19 and TRBJ2-1; TRBD2 agrees at 16 bases. The CDR3 extends over 18 amino acids. V shed 4 bases and J 4 bases; nucleotides not matched to a gene: 7. Germline V gene sequence: CDR1 LNHDA, CDR2 SQIVND (reference sequence). CDR3 sequence: CASSRGTSGGAPYNEQFF. CDR3 nucleotides: TGTGCCAGTAGTAGGGGGACTAGCGGGGGGGCTCCATACAATGAGCAGTTCTTC. Full variable domain (rest looked up from reference TRBV19 and TRBJ2-1): DGGITQSPKYLFRKEGQNVTLSCEQNLNHDAMYWYRQDPGQGLRLIYYSQIVNDFQKGDIAEGYSVSREKKESFPLTVTSAQKNPTAFYLCASSRGTSGGAPYNEQFFGPGTRLTVL.

This clonotype was seen at least ten times. This chain links TRBV4-1 with TRBJ1-6; TRBD1 might be the D (6 bases). The CDR3 contains 14 residues. Germline assignment: CDR1 MGHRA and CDR2 YSYEKL. Trimming shortened V by 3 bases and J by 9 bases, and 12 bases separated the two germline ends. The CDR3 spells CASSQGGGRSPLHF. The CDR3 DNA sequence: TGCGCCAGCAGCCAGGGGGGGGGGCGTTCACCCCTCCACTTT.

This clonotype was observed a few times. The chain uses TRBV5-4 and TRBJ1-1; D call uncertain. Between the trimmed V and J ends, which lost 7 bases and 3 bases, there was a span of 13 bases. CDR3 length equals 13 residues. Germline CDR1 and CDR2: SGHNT and YYREEE (reference sequence). CDR3 bases: TGTGCCAGCGGATTAAGAGGGCACACTGAAGCTTTCTTT. Its protein product is CASGLRGHTEAFF.

This clonotype was detected ten times or more. The genes are TRBV7-6 and TRBJ2-4, with D hard to call. This CDR3 has 16 residues. Germline-derived CDR1 and CDR2 are SGHVS and FNYEAQ. V gave up 1 base and J gave up 2 bases, with 12 bases separating them. The CDR3 reads CASSLENAASKNIQYF. The CDR3 nucleotides read TGTGCCAGCAGCTTAGAAAATGCAGCCTCCAAAAACATTCAGTACTTC.

This clonotype was found a few times. This CDR3 is CASSTTGRLVLGTQYF. CDR3 bases: TGTGCCAGTAGTACGACAGGGAGGTTGGTTTTGGGGACCCAGTACTTC. V gene TRBV19 combines with J gene TRBJ2-5; tentatively, D is TRBD1 (7 bases). V gave up 4 bases and J gave up 7 bases, with 22 bases separating them. The CDR3 consists of 16 residues. Looked up from germline, CDR1 is LNHDA and CDR2 is SQIVND (reference sequence). The variable domain in full, completed from reference TRBV19 and TRBJ2-5, reads DGGITQSPKYLFRKEGQNVTLSCEQNLNHDAMYWYRQDPGQGLRLIYYSQIVNDFQKGDIAEGYSVSREKKESFPLTVTSAQKNPTAFYLCASSTTGRLVLGTQYFGPGTRLLVL.

The gene calls are TRBV6-2 or TRBV6-3 and TRBJ2-3, with 9 bases identical to TRBD2. The trim removed 7 bases at V and 5 bases at J, leaving 16 bases unmatched. Germline-derived CDR1 and CDR2 are MNHEY and SVGEGT. The CDR3 length is 17 residues. The DNA for the CDR3 is TGTGCCAGCATCCCCCTCCCGGCGGGGGGGCAAGAAGATACGCAGTATTTT. Residues: CASIPLPAGGQEDTQYF.

This clonotype was seen many times. The chain links TRBV10-3 to TRBJ2-1; D could derive from TRBD1 or TRBD2 (5 bases each). The V and J ends lost 4 bases and 5 bases respectively, with 9 bases between them. CDR1 and CDR2 (germline): ENHRY, SYGVKD. There are 13 residues in the CDR3. The CDR3 spells CAISGGNDNEQFF. CDR3 nucleotides: TGTGCCATCAGTGGGGGGAATGACAATGAGCAGTTCTTC.

This sequence joins TRBV30 and TRBJ2-4; D is possibly TRBD1 (5 bases). The CDR3 is 14 amino acids. CDR1 is GTSNPN and CDR2 is SVGIG in the germline V gene (reference sequence). Trimming removed 8 bases from V and 5 bases from J, with 19 bases in between. The CDR3 DNA reads TGTGCCAGCTTAGGGGATGTAAGCGAAAACATTCAGTACTTC. Its protein product is CASLGDVSENIQYF. Full variable domain (missing parts from reference TRBV30 and TRBJ2-4): SQTIHQWPATLVQPVGSPLSLECTVEGTSNPNLYWYRQAAGRGLQLLFYSVGIGQISSEVPQNLSASRPQDRQFILSSKKLLLSDSGFYLCASLGDVSENIQYFGAGTRLSVL.

At least ten counts were recorded for this clonotype. V gene TRBV5-1 combines with J gene TRBJ2-1; the D is unclear. The CDR3 sequence is 15 residues long. Trimming cost V 2 bases and J 3 bases, with 12 bases left between them. The germline V gene has CDR1 SGHRS and CDR2 YFSETQ. CDR3 bases: TGCGCCAGCAGCTTAGATTCGTTTGGCTACAATGAGCAGTTCTTC. Residues: CASSLDSFGYNEQFF.

This clonotype was seen repeatedly, ten times or more. This chain joins TRBV7-2 and TRBJ2-3, with D maybe TRBD1 (5 bases). Trimming pared 7 bases from V and 4 bases from J, leaving 12 bases between. Germline loops: CDR1 SGHTA, CDR2 FQGNSA. There are 13 residues in the CDR3. CDR3 coding DNA: TGTGCCAGCACCAAACAGGCCGCAGATACGCAGTATTTT. Its translation is CASTKQAADTQYF. The full variable domain, its missing parts supplied by reference TRBV7-2 and TRBJ2-3, is GAGVSQSPSNKVTEKGKDVELRCDPISGHTALYWYRQSLGQGLEFLIYFQGNSAPDKSGLPSDRFSAERTGGSVSTLTIQRTQQEDSAVYLCASTKQAADTQYFGPGTRLTVL.

This clonotype was found a few times. V and J are TRBV7-6 and TRBJ1-4; D might be TRBD1 (5 bases). V was cut by 1 base and J by 6 bases, with 15 bases left in between. The CDR3 is 16 amino acids. Germline CDR1 reads SGHVS; CDR2 reads FNYEAQ. The CDR3 protein is CASSLVAGGFDEKLFF. The CDR3 coding sequence is TGTGCCAGCAGCTTAGTAGCCGGGGGGTTTGATGAAAAACTGTTTTTT.

This clonotype appeared many times. This chain connects TRBV29-1 to TRBJ2-1; weak D call: TRBD1 (6 bases). The CDR3 loop spans 11 amino acids. With 7 bases removed from V and 6 bases from J, the gap between germline ends came to 10 bases. Germline CDR1 is SQVTM and CDR2 is ANQGSEA. CDR3 nucleotides: TGCAGCGGGGGGCCGAGCAATGAGCAGTTCTTC. Its translation: CSGGPSNEQFF.

CDR3 sequence reads: CASTRTGGNEQYF. The CDR3 region has the DNA TGCGCCAGCACCCGGACAGGGGGGAACGAGCAGTACTTC. The chain recombines TRBV10-1 with TRBJ2-7; 10 bases are a match to TRBD1. Looked up from germline, CDR1 is WNHNN and CDR2 is SYGVQD (reference sequence). The V segment lost 7 bases and the J segment 5 bases; nucleotides outside the gene matches: 5. This CDR3 is built from 13 residues.

This clonotype has ten or more counts. V and J are TRBV5-1 and TRBJ1-3, with D possibly being TRBD1 (5 bases). This CDR3 has 17 amino acids. Trimming removed 3 bases at V and 4 bases at J, with 20 bases between. The germline gives CDR1 SGHRS, CDR2 YFSETQ. CDR3 amino acids: CASSSRTGTIPGNTIYF. The CDR3 bases are TGCGCCAGCAGCTCCCGTACCGGGACTATTCCCGGAAACACCATATATTTT. The complete variable domain, with remaining parts taken from reference TRBV5-1 and TRBJ1-3, reads KAGVTQTPRYLIKTRGQQVTLSCSPISGHRSVSWYQQTPGQGLQFLFEYFSETQRNKGNFPGRFSGRQFSNSRSEMNVSTLELGDSALYLCASSSRTGTIPGNTIYFGEGSWLTVV.

This clonotype was detected many times. This sequence joins TRBV7-2 and TRBJ2-3; 8 nucleotides agree with TRBD2. The junction had 5 bases not matched to a gene; V was cut back by 5 bases and J by 4 bases. The length of the CDR3 is 14 residues. From germline, CDR1 is SGHTA and CDR2 FQGNSA. The CDR3 is CASSPGGPPDTQYF. In nucleotides, the CDR3 is TGTGCCAGCAGCCCGGGGGGGCCCCCAGATACGCAGTATTTT. The full variable domain, with the rest looked up from reference TRBV7-2 and TRBJ2-3, is GAGVSQSPSNKVTEKGKDVELRCDPISGHTALYWYRQSLGQGLEFLIYFQGNSAPDKSGLPSDRFSAERTGGSVSTLTIQRTQQEDSAVYLCASSPGGPPDTQYFGPGTRLTVL.

There are many counts of this clonotype. V and J are TRBV5-1 and TRBJ2-3; no reliable D call. The CDR3 has 16 residues. Trimming pared 4 bases from V and 2 bases from J, leaving 17 bases between. Germline V gene sequence: CDR1 SGHRS, CDR2 YFSETQ. CDR3 in amino acids: CASSGRTDAITDTQYF. CDR3 nucleotide sequence: TGCGCCAGCAGCGGAAGAACGGACGCTATCACAGATACGCAGTATTTT.

This clonotype was counted many times. V and J are TRBV20-1 and TRBJ2-4; D gene ambiguous. Germline V gene sequence: CDR1 DFQATT, CDR2 SNEGSKA (reference sequence). With 0 bases removed from V and 0 bases from J, the gap between germline ends came to 6 bases. The CDR3 totals 14 residues. The CDR3 loop reads CSARETIAKNIQYF. The CDR3 nucleotides are TGCAGTGCTAGAGAAACAATAGCCAAAAACATTCAGTACTTC.

This clonotype was recorded many times. This sequence joins TRBV4-2 and TRBJ1-1, with no clear D. This CDR3 is built from 15 residues. The V and J ends lost 1 base and 1 base respectively, with 10 bases between them. In germline, CDR1 is LGHNA, CDR2 YNFKEQ. The CDR3 nucleotides are TGTGCCAGCAGCCAAGGACCGGGAAAGAACACTGAAGCTTTCTTT. Translating gives CASSQGPGKNTEAFF.

This clonotype was recorded at least ten times. The rearrangement uses TRBV6-2 or TRBV6-3 and TRBJ2-4; TRBD1 is a possible D gene (6 bases). V was clipped by 6 bases and J by 2 bases, with 20 bases between them. CDR1 is MNHEY and CDR2 is SVGEGT in the germline V gene. The CDR3 contains 17 residues. CDR3 DNA sequence: TGTGCCAGCAGGGGGACACTCGCACGCGGTCCCAAAAACATTCAGTACTTC. This translates into CASRGTLARGPKNIQYF.

This clonotype showed up many times. This chain connects TRBV28 to TRBJ1-1; the D is unclear. The CDR3 contains 12 residues. Germline CDR1 and CDR2: MDHEN and SYDVKM. V shed 7 bases and J shed 3 bases, with 9 bases lying between them. This chain's CDR3 is CASTGVDTEAFF. CDR3 DNA: TGTGCCAGCACCGGAGTGGACACTGAAGCTTTCTTT.

This clonotype came up many times. CDR3 in amino acids: CSARDPSGGSQETQYF. The CDR3, as DNA: TGCAGTGCTAGAGACCCTAGCGGGGGATCTCAAGAGACCCAGTACTTC. The chain recombines TRBV20-1 with TRBJ2-5, with 10 bases lining up with TRBD2. From germline, CDR1 is DFQATT and CDR2 SNEGSKA (reference sequence). J lost 2 bases, V lost 0 bases, and 6 bases had no gene match. CDR3 size: 16 residues.

This clonotype was recorded at least ten times. The chain joins TRBV7-2 to TRBJ1-2; a weak D match, TRBD1 (5 bases). CDR1 is SGHTA, CDR2 FQGNSA, per germline. The CDR3 is made up of 13 amino acids. Trimming pared 4 bases from V and 5 bases from J, leaving 11 bases between. As DNA, the CDR3 is TGTGCCAGCAGCTGGGGCCAGAGATATGGCTACACCTTC. Translating gives CASSWGQRYGYTF.

In its sample, this clonotype was seen many times. The rearrangement links TRBV5-1 to TRBJ2-1; D possibly corresponds to TRBD2 (6 bases). This CDR3 comprises 16 residues. Looked up from germline, CDR1 is SGHRS and CDR2 is YFSETQ. Trimming shortened V by 6 bases and J by 10 bases, and 26 bases separated the two germline ends. The CDR3 region is CASKVGGTPDAEEQFF. In DNA, the CDR3 is TGCGCCAGCAAAGTGGGCGGGACCCCCGATGCAGAGGAGCAGTTCTTC.

The chain carries TRBV5-1 and TRBJ1-2; D may be TRBD1 (5 bases). In germline, CDR1 is SGHRS, CDR2 YFSETQ. This CDR3 region has 16 residues. Trimming pared 4 bases from V and 1 base from J, leaving 17 bases between. CDR3 loop: CASSAGTVSLNYGYTF. CDR3 nucleotides: TGCGCCAGCAGCGCCGGGACGGTTTCCCTTAACTATGGCTACACCTTC. The whole variable domain, filled in from reference TRBV5-1 and TRBJ1-2, reads KAGVTQTPRYLIKTRGQQVTLSCSPISGHRSVSWYQQTPGQGLQFLFEYFSETQRNKGNFPGRFSGRQFSNSRSEMNVSTLELGDSALYLCASSAGTVSLNYGYTFGSGTRLTVV.